This TCR beta chain emerged from a study of T-cell reconstitution after alpha-beta-depleted transplantation in children. Overall study findings and caveats: Reports say that about two months after transplant, the alpha-beta T cells came out of several hundred graft clones that had expanded.

This clonotype was detected ten times or more. As yet, its antigen is unknown. Per germline, CDR1 LGHNT and CDR2 FRNRAP. V was shortened by 0 bases and J by 2 bases, with 5 bases between the two germline ends. The CDR3 length is 14 residues. Unique molecular identifiers were incorporated when the TCRbeta library was constructed. TCRdb passed the PCR reads through MiXCR, listing each CDR3 protein once. Of hundreds of thousands of distinct CDR3 sequences listed, 10% are singletons. The V call is TRBV12-5, the J call TRBJ2-1; D ambiguous. The source of this sequence is a boy under three years old with acute myeloid leukemia, due to receive a stem cell transplant. Source: PBMCs, taken before TCRalphabeta/CD19-depleted stem cell transplant. In nucleotides, the CDR3 is TGTGCTAGTGGTTTGGTCCTAGCCTACAATGAGCAGTTCTTC. Translating gives CASGLVLAYNEQFF.